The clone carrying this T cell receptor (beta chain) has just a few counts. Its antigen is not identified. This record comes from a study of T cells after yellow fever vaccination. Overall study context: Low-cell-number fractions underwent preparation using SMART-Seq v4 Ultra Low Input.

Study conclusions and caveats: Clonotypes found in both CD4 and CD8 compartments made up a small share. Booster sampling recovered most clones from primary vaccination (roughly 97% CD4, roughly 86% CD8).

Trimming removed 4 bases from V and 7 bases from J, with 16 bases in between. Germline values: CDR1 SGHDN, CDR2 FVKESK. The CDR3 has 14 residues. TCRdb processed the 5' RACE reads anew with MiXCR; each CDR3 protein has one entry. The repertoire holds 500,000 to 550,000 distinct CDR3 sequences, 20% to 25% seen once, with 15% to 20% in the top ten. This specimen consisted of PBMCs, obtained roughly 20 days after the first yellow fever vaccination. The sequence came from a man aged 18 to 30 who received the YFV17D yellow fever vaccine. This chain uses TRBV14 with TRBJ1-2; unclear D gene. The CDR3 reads CASSPPWRVGGYTF. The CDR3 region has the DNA TGTGCCAGCAGCCCGCCGTGGAGGGTCGGTGGCTACACCTTC.